This TCR beta chain derives from a study of blood T cell repertoires in COVID-19. As for the study in general: Italy, Spain and the United States were the sources of the convalescent and acute COVID-19 samples.

Germline CDR1 and CDR2: MDHEN and SYDVKM. This CDR3 has 15 amino acids. The V end lost 2 bases, the J end lost 4 bases, and 13 bases lay between the germline ends. Method: immunoSEQ multiplex PCR; TCRdb's copy keeps in-frame clones and lacks some. Of 180,000 or so clones listed, around 82% are singletons. The source of this sequence is a human donor with acute or convalescent COVID-19. The donor label of this sample is uncertain. The gene calls are TRBV28 and TRBJ2-3, with D possibly matching TRBD2 (6 bases). The sequenced sample was peripheral blood. CDR3 bases: TGTGCCAGCAGTTTAAGTGAGGGCGGGGCAGATACGCAGTATTTT. It is translated as CASSLSEGGADTQYF.